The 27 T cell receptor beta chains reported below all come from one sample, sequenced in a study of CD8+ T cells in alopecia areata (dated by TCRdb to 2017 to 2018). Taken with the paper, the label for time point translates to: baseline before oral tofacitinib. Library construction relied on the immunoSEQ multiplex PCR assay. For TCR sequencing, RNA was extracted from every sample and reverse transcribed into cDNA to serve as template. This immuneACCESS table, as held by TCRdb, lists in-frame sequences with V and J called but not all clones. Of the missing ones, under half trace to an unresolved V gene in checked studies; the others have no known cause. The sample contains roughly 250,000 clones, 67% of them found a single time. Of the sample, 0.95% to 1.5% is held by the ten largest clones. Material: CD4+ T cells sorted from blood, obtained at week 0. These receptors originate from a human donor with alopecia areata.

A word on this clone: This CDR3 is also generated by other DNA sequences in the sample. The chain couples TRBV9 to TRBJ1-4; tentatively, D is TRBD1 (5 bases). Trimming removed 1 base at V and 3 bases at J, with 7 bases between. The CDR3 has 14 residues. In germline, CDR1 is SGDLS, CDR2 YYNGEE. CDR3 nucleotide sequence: TGTGCCAGCAGCGTACAGGGCGCTAATGAAAAACTGTTTTTT. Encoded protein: CASSVQGANEKLFF.

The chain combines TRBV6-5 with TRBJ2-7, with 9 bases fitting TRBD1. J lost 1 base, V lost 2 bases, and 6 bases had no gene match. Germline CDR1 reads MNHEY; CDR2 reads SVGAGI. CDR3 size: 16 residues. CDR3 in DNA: TGTGCCAGCAGTTACCCCACCGGGACAGGGTCCTACGAGCAGTACTTC. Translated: CASSYPTGTGSYEQYF.

The chain's CDR3 is CAWSVLIANTEAFF. CDR3 DNA: TGTGCCTGGAGTGTATTGATAGCGAACACTGAAGCTTTCTTT. The chain recombines TRBV30 with TRBJ1-1, with D uncertain. Trimming shortened V by 0 bases and J by 1 base, and 9 bases separated the two germline ends. The CDR3 contains 14 residues. Germline-derived CDR1 and CDR2 are GTSNPN and SVGIG (reference sequence).

CDR3 in DNA: TGCGCCAGCAGCTTGAGGGGACTAGCGGCAGATACGCAGTATTTT. As protein: CASSLRGLAADTQYF. This sequence joins TRBV5-1 and TRBJ2-3; 11 bases align to TRBD2. This CDR3 spans 15 amino acids. V lost 1 base, J lost 4 bases, and 2 bases stayed unmatched. Looked up from germline, CDR1 is SGHRS and CDR2 is YFSETQ.

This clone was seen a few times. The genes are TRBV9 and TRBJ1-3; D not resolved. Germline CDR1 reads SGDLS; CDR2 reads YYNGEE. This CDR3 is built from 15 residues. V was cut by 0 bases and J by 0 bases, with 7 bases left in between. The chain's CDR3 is CASSVGVNSGNTIYF. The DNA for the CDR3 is TGTGCCAGCAGCGTAGGAGTCAACTCTGGAAACACCATATATTTT.

CDR3 sequence (DNA): TGTGCCAGTAATTTCGTCTATAATTCACCCCTCCACTTT. Translation gives CASNFVYNSPLHF. The chain carries TRBV19 and TRBJ1-6; no definite D call. There are 13 residues in the CDR3. The germline V gene encodes CDR1 LNHDA and CDR2 SQIVND (reference sequence). Trimming took 7 bases from V and 3 from J, leaving 7 bases between them.

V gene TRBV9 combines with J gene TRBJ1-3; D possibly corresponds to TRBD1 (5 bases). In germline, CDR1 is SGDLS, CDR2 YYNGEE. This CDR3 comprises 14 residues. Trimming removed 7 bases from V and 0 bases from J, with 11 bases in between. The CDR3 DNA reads TGTGCCAGCCCGGGGGGAGGCTCTGGAAACACCATATATTTT. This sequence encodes CASPGGGSGNTIYF.

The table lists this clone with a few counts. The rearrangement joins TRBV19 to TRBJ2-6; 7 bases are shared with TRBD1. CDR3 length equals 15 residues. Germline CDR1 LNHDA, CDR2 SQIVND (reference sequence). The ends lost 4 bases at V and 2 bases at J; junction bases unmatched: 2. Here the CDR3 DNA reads TGTGCCAGTAGTAACGACAGGGCTGGGGCCAACGTCCTGACTTTC. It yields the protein CASSNDRAGANVLTF.

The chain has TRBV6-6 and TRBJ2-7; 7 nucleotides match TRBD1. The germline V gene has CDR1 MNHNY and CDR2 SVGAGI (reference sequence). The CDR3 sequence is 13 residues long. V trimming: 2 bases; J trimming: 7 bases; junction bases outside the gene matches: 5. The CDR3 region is CASSYPDRHEQYF. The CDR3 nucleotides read TGTGCCAGCAGTTACCCGGACAGGCATGAGCAGTACTTC.

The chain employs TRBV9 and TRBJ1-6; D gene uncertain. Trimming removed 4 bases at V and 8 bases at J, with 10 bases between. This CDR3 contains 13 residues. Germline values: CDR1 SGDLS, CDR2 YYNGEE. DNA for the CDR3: TGTGCCAGCAGCTTTACGACCGATTCACCCCTCCACTTT. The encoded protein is CASSFTTDSPLHF.

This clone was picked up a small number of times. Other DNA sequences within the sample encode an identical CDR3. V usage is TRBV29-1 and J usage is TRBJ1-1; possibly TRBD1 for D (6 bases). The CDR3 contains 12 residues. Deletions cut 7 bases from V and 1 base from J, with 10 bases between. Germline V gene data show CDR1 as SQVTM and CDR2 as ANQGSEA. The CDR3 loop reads CSGRTANTEAFF. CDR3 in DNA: TGCAGCGGACGGACAGCGAACACTGAAGCTTTCTTT.

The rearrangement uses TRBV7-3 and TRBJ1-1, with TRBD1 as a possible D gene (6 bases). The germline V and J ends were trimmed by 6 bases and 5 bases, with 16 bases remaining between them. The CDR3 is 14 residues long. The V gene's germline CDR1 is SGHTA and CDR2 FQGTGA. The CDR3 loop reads CASSEQGLGTEAFF. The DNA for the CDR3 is TGTGCCAGCAGTGAACAGGGTTTAGGGACTGAAGCTTTCTTT.

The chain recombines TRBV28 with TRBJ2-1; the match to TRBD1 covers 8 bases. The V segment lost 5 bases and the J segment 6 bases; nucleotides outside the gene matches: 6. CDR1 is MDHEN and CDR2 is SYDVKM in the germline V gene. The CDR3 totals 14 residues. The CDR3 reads CASSGQGRGNEQFF. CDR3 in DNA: TGTGCCAGCAGTGGACAGGGAAGGGGCAATGAGCAGTTCTTC.

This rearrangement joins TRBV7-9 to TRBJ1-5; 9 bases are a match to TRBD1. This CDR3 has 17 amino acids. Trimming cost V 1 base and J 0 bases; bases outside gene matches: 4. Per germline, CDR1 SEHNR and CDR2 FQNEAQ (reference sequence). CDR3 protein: CASSLETGGYSNQPQHF. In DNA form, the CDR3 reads TGTGCCAGCAGCTTAGAAACAGGGGGCTATAGCAATCAGCCCCAGCATTTT.

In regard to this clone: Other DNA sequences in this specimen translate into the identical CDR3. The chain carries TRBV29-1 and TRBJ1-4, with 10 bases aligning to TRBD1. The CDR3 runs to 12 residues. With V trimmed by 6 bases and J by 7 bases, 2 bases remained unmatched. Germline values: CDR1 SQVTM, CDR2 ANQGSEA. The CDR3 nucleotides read TGCAGCGTGGGACAGGGGAGTGAAAAACTGTTTTTT. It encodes CSVGQGSEKLFF.

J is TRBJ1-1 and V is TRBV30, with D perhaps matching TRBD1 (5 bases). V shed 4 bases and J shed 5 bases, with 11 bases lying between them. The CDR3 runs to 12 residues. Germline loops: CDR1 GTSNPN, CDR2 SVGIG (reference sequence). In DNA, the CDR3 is TGTGCCTGGACTCAGGGTTGGACTGAAGCTTTCTTT. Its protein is CAWTQGWTEAFF.

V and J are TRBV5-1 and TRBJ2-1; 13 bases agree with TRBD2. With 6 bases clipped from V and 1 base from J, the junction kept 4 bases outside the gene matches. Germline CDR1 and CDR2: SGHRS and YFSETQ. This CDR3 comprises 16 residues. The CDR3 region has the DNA TGCGCCAGCACCCGACTAGCGGGGGGTTCCTACAATGAGCAGTTCTTC. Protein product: CASTRLAGGSYNEQFF. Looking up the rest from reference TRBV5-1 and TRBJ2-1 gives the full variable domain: KAGVTQTPRYLIKTRGQQVTLSCSPISGHRSVSWYQQTPGQGLQFLFEYFSETQRNKGNFPGRFSGRQFSNSRSEMNVSTLELGDSALYLCASTRLAGGSYNEQFFGPGTRLTVL.

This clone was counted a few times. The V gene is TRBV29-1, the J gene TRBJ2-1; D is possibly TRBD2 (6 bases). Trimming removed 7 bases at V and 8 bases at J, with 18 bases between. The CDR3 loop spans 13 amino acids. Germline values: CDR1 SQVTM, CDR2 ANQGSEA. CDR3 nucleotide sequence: TGCAGCGGGGACTTCTTGGGTAGGCATGAGCAGTTCTTC. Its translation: CSGDFLGRHEQFF.

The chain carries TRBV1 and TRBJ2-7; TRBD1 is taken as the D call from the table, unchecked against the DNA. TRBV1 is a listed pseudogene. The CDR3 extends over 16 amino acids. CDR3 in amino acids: CTSSPYCGPKSREQYF. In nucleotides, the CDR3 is TGCACCAGCAGCCCGTATTGTGGGCCGAAGTCTCGGGAGCAGTACTTC.

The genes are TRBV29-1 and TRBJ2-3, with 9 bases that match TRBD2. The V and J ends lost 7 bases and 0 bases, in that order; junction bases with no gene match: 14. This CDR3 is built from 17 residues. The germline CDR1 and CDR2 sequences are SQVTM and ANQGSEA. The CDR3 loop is CSAQRVAGVTSTDTQYF. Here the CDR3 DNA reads TGCAGCGCTCAGAGGGTAGCGGGGGTGACTAGCACAGATACGCAGTATTTT.

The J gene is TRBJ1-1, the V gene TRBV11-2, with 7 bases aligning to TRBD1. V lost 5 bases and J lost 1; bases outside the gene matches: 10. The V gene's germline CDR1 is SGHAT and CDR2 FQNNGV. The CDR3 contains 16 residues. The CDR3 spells CASSRVGGDRNTEAFF. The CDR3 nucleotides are TGTGCCAGCAGCCGGGTTGGGGGGGACAGGAACACTGAAGCTTTCTTT.

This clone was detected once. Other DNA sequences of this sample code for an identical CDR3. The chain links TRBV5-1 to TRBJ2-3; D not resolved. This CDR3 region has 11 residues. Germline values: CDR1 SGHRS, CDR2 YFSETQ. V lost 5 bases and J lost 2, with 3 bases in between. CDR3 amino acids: CASRFTDTQYF. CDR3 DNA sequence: TGCGCCAGCAGATTCACAGATACGCAGTATTTT.

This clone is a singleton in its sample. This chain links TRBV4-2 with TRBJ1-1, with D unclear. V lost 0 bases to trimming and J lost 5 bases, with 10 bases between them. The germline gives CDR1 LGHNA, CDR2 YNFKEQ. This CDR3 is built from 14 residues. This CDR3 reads CASSQDALWTEAFF. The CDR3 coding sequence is TGTGCCAGCAGCCAAGACGCCCTGTGGACTGAAGCTTTCTTT.

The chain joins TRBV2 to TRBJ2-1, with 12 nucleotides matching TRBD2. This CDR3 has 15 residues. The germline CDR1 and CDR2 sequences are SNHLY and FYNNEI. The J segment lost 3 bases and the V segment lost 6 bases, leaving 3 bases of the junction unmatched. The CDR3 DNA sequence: TGTGCCAGCAGGCCACTAGCGGGGGGCTACAATGAGCAGTTCTTC. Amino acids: CASRPLAGGYNEQFF.

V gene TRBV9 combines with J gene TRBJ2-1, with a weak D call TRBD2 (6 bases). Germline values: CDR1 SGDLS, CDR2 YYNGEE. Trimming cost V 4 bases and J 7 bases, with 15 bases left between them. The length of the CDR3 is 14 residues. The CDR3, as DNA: TGTGCCAGCAGCTCTGACCACGGAGGGAATGAGCAGTTCTTC. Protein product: CASSSDHGGNEQFF.

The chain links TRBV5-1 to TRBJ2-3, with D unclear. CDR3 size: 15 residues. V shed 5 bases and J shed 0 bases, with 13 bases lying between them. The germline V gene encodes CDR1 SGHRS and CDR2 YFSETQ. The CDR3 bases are TGCGCCAGCAGTCAGGACGGTTCTAGCACAGATACGCAGTATTTT. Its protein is CASSQDGSSTDTQYF. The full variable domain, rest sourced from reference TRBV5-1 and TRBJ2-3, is KAGVTQTPRYLIKTRGQQVTLSCSPISGHRSVSWYQQTPGQGLQFLFEYFSETQRNKGNFPGRFSGRQFSNSRSEMNVSTLELGDSALYLCASSQDGSSTDTQYFGPGTRLTVL.

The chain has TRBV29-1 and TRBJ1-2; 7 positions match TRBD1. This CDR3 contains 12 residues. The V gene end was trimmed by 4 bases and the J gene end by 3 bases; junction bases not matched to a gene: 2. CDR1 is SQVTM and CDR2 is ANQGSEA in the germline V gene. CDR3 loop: CSVGQGYYGYTF. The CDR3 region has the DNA TGCAGCGTTGGACAGGGCTACTATGGCTACACCTTC.